The 22 T cell receptor beta chains below all came from one sample that was sequenced in a study of T cell responses to AZD1222 COVID-19 vaccine. Here immunoSEQ multiplex PCR was the method, and the copy in TCRdb shows in-frame clones only, minus some. The sample gives roughly 100,000 clones, about four fifths of which show up once; 17% is in the top ten. Sequenced material: peripheral blood, taken on day 0 of AZD1222 vaccination. All receptors come from an adult in good health.

The rearrangement uses TRBV19 and TRBJ1-1; D ambiguous. The germline V and J ends were trimmed by 5 bases and 0 bases, with 7 bases remaining between them. The germline V gene encodes CDR1 LNHDA and CDR2 SQIVND (reference sequence). This CDR3 is 13 amino acids long. This CDR3 is CASSPGMNTEAFF. CDR3 nucleotides: TGTGCCAGTAGTCCCGGGATGAACACTGAAGCTTTCTTT.

V gene TRBV19 combines with J gene TRBJ2-5, with 7 bases fitting TRBD1. This CDR3 has 16 residues. From germline, CDR1 is LNHDA and CDR2 SQIVND (reference sequence). Trimming removed 3 bases from V and 5 bases from J; junction bases left unmatched: 12. The CDR3 coding sequence is TGTGCCAGTAGTATGGGCTGGCAGGGGGTAAGGGAGACCCAGTACTTC. It translates to CASSMGWQGVRETQYF.

The chain carries TRBV7-2 and TRBJ2-3; 8 bases line up with TRBD2. The ends lost 1 base at V and 6 bases at J; junction bases unmatched: 9. The CDR3 is 16 amino acids. Germline CDR1 and CDR2: SGHTA and FQGNSA. The CDR3 reads CASSLEGAGGGDTQYF. DNA of the CDR3: TGTGCCAGCAGCTTAGAGGGCGCGGGGGGAGGGGATACGCAGTATTTT.

J is TRBJ2-1 and V is TRBV4-3, with 10 bases matching TRBD2. CDR1 LGHNA and CDR2 YSLEER come from the germline V gene. This CDR3 is 14 amino acids long. V lost 3 bases and J lost 10; bases outside the gene matches: 6. DNA for the CDR3: TGCGCCAGCAGCCAGCCGGGACTAGCGAACGAGCAGTTCTTC. As protein: CASSQPGLANEQFF.

The chain couples TRBV24-1 to TRBJ2-7; D perhaps matches TRBD2 (6 bases). V was shortened by 5 bases and J by 3 bases, with 19 bases between the two germline ends. Germline V lookup: CDR1 KGHDR, CDR2 SFDVKD. The CDR3 covers 16 residues. The chain's CDR3 is CATSVSGTVSYYEQYV. In DNA, the CDR3 is TGTGCCACCAGTGTCTCCGGGACTGTAAGTTACTACGAGCAGTACGTC.

V usage is TRBV9 and J usage is TRBJ2-2; perhaps TRBD1 as D (6 bases). Trimming cost V 5 bases and J 5 bases, with 10 bases left between them. Germline V gene lookup returns CDR1 SGDLS and CDR2 YYNGEE. The CDR3 extends over 13 amino acids. CDR3 protein: CASRTGPTGELFF. The CDR3 coding sequence is TGTGCCAGCAGGACAGGACCAACCGGGGAGCTGTTTTTT. Looking up the rest from reference TRBV9 and TRBJ2-2 gives the full variable domain: DSGVTQTPKHLITATGQRVTLRCSPRSGDLSVYWYQQSLDQGLQFLIQYYNGEERAKGNILERFSAQQFPDLHSELNLSSLELGDSALYFCASRTGPTGELFFGEGSRLTVL.

The chain uses TRBV10-3 and TRBJ2-1; D possibly uses TRBD1 or TRBD2 (5 bases each). Trimming took off 0 bases at V and 9 bases at J, with 6 bases between the two ends. This CDR3 has 12 amino acids. Germline assignment: CDR1 ENHRY and CDR2 SYGVKD. CDR3 DNA: TGTGCCATCAGTGAGTCGGGGGTTGAGCAGTTCTTC. It is translated as CAISESGVEQFF.

This clone has only a few counts. V usage is TRBV30 and J usage is TRBJ1-3, with D unclear. The V end lost 3 bases, the J end lost 1 base, and 4 bases lay between the germline ends. Germline loops: CDR1 GTSNPN, CDR2 SVGIG (reference sequence). The CDR3 is 12 residues long. CDR3 DNA: TGTGCCTGGAGGGGGTCTGGAAACACCATATATTTT. Its translation is CAWRGSGNTIYF.

The V and J genes are TRBV6-5 and TRBJ2-7; D is unclear. CDR3 length: 14 residues. V was clipped by 6 bases and J by 0 bases, with 12 bases between them. Germline V lookup: CDR1 MNHEY, CDR2 SVGAGI. CDR3 sequence reads: CASRLHDTSYEQYF. CDR3 sequence (DNA): TGTGCCAGCAGGCTTCACGATACCTCCTACGAGCAGTACTTC.

V gene TRBV9 combines with J gene TRBJ2-5; 8 positions agree with TRBD1. J lost 5 bases, V lost 0 bases, and 9 bases had no gene match. The V gene's germline CDR1 is SGDLS and CDR2 YYNGEE. The CDR3 totals 16 residues. In DNA form, the CDR3 reads TGTGCCAGCAGCGTAGCTGGGACAGGTAGGCTGGAGACCCAGTACTTC. Amino acids: CASSVAGTGRLETQYF. Full variable domain (outside the CDR3, taken from reference TRBV9 and TRBJ2-5): DSGVTQTPKHLITATGQRVTLRCSPRSGDLSVYWYQQSLDQGLQFLIQYYNGEERAKGNILERFSAQQFPDLHSELNLSSLELGDSALYFCASSVAGTGRLETQYFGPGTRLLVL.

The rearrangement links TRBV5-4 to TRBJ1-2; weak D call: TRBD1 (5 bases). Trimming stripped 1 base from V and 3 bases from J, with 7 bases between. CDR3 length: 13 amino acids. Germline CDR1 reads SGHNT; CDR2 reads YYREEE (reference sequence). The CDR3 protein is CASSLTGDYGYTF. The CDR3 region has the DNA TGTGCCAGCAGCTTGACGGGGGACTATGGCTACACCTTC.

The V gene is TRBV28, the J gene TRBJ1-2; 7 bases agree with TRBD1. With V trimmed by 5 bases and J by 5 bases, 8 bases remained unmatched. The CDR3 sequence is 14 residues long. CDR1 and CDR2 (germline): MDHEN, SYDVKM. CDR3 in amino acids: CASSGRPGQYGYTF. CDR3 sequence (DNA): TGTGCCAGCAGTGGACGGCCGGGACAGTATGGCTACACCTTC.

This rearrangement joins TRBV25-1 to TRBJ2-1; TRBD2 might be the D (5 bases). The CDR3 loop spans 15 amino acids. Per germline, CDR1 MGHDK and CDR2 SYGVNS. The V end was cut by 2 bases, the J end by 4 bases, with 12 bases between. The DNA for the CDR3 is TGTGCCAGCAGTGAAACCGGGATTACATACAATGAGCAGTTCTTC. This encodes CASSETGITYNEQFF.

The chain employs TRBV2 and TRBJ2-5, with D unresolved. V was cut by 3 bases and J by 5 bases, with 4 bases left in between. This CDR3 is built from 11 residues. Germline V lookup: CDR1 SNHLY, CDR2 FYNNEI. The CDR3 DNA is TGTGCCAGCAGTGACTGGGAGACCCAGTACTTC. It encodes CASSDWETQYF.

The V and J genes are TRBV27 and TRBJ2-5, with D perhaps TRBD1 (6 bases). The germline gives CDR1 MNHEY, CDR2 SMNVEV (reference sequence). The V gene lost 6 bases and the J gene lost 7 bases, with 12 bases spanning the gap. There are 12 residues in the CDR3. This CDR3 reads CASSLRGGTQYF. CDR3 in DNA: TGTGCCAGCAGCCTTCGAGGGGGGACCCAGTACTTC.

The rearrangement joins TRBV24-1 to TRBJ2-5, with 8 bases lining up with TRBD2. This CDR3 region has 13 residues. V gave up 8 bases and J gave up 5 bases; unmatched junction bases: 6. Per the germline V gene, CDR1 is KGHDR and CDR2 is SFDVKD. This CDR3 reads CATNSGNRETQYF. CDR3 nucleotide sequence: TGTGCCACCAATAGCGGGAACCGGGAGACCCAGTACTTC.

J is TRBJ2-1 and V is TRBV7-2; no firm D call. Germline V lookup: CDR1 SGHTA, CDR2 FQGNSA. The germline V and J ends were trimmed by 3 bases and 2 bases, with 5 bases remaining between them. The CDR3 is 13 amino acids. The CDR3 here is CASSFNTYNEQFF. In DNA, the CDR3 is TGTGCCAGCAGCTTCAACACCTACAATGAGCAGTTCTTC.

The chain combines TRBV14 with TRBJ2-1; D gene uncertain. Deletions cut 2 bases from V and 5 bases from J, with 10 bases between. This CDR3 is 14 amino acids long. Germline V CDR1 and CDR2: SGHDN, FVKESK. Here the CDR3 DNA reads TGTGCCAGCAGCCAATCTAGGGCGGACAATGAGCAGTTCTTC. It encodes CASSQSRADNEQFF.

The V and J genes are TRBV5-6 and TRBJ2-1; a weak D match, TRBD1 (6 bases). The CDR3 length is 18 residues. Trimming left V 4 bases short and J 4 bases short, with 24 bases between. The germline CDR1 and CDR2 sequences are SGHDT and YYEEEE. Here the CDR3 reads CASSPTVSTGKGYNEQFF. CDR3 DNA sequence: TGTGCCAGCAGCCCCACCGTGTCCACAGGGAAGGGTTACAATGAGCAGTTCTTC.

This rearrangement joins TRBV19 to TRBJ1-5, with D perhaps matching TRBD1 (5 bases). The CDR3 runs 14 residues. Trimming took off 7 bases at V and 7 bases at J, with 17 bases between the two ends. Germline lookup yields CDR1 LNHDA and CDR2 SQIVND (reference sequence). The CDR3 reads CASTPTDNRQPQHF. The DNA of the CDR3 is TGTGCCAGTACCCCGACAGATAATCGACAGCCCCAGCATTTT.

The V gene is TRBV4-1, the J gene TRBJ1-5, with D tentatively TRBD1 (5 bases). The CDR3 has 14 amino acids. The V end was cut by 0 bases, the J end by 7 bases, with 10 bases between. Looked up from germline, CDR1 is MGHRA and CDR2 is YSYEKL. As DNA, the CDR3 is TGCGCCAGCAGCCAAGACGGGGGAGTCCAGCCCCAGCATTTT. As protein: CASSQDGGVQPQHF.

V is TRBV7-2 and J is TRBJ1-2; tentative D call: TRBD1 (6 bases). Germline values: CDR1 SGHTA, CDR2 FQGNSA. The CDR3 totals 15 residues. The V end lost 2 bases, the J end lost 8 bases, and 18 bases lay between the germline ends. CDR3 coding DNA: TGTGCCAGCAGCTTAATTCCACCCAGGGGCTACGGCTACACCTTC. Translated: CASSLIPPRGYGYTF.